The 28 T cell receptor beta chains given below trace back to one sample, sequenced in a study of control samples from healthy donors and cancer patients. TCRdb's table, derived via immunoSEQ multiplex PCR, lists solely in-frame clones and lacks some. The sample shows some 140,000 clones, just under 90% of them seen only once. The sequenced sample consisted of PBMCs. These receptors all come from a man aged 50-59 years with head and neck cancer.

The V call is TRBV18, the J call TRBJ2-2, with D unresolved. The V gene lost 2 bases and the J gene lost 1 base, with 2 bases spanning the gap. Germline V gene lookup returns CDR1 KGHSH and CDR2 LQKENI. The CDR3 runs 13 residues. CDR3 bases: TGTGCCAGCTCACCAAAGAACACCGGGGAGCTGTTTTTT. Amino acid sequence: CASSPKNTGELFF.

The rearrangement links TRBV29-1 to TRBJ2-7, with D tentatively TRBD1 or TRBD2 (7 bases each). The CDR3 sequence is 13 residues long. The germline V and J ends were trimmed by 2 bases and 7 bases, with 15 bases remaining between them. Germline CDR1 and CDR2: SQVTM and ANQGSEA. The CDR3 sequence: CSVETQGGPEQYF. DNA for the CDR3: TGCAGCGTTGAAACCCAGGGGGGGCCGGAGCAGTACTTC.

The chain recombines TRBV7-8 with TRBJ2-6; 7 bases align to TRBD1. In germline, CDR1 is SGHVS, CDR2 FQNEAQ. This CDR3 contains 18 residues. V shed 3 bases and J 0 bases; nucleotides not matched to a gene: 8. DNA of the CDR3: TGTGCCAGCAGCTTTCGGACAGGAAGGCGCTCTGGGGCCAACGTCCTGACTTTC. Its translation: CASSFRTGRRSGANVLTF.

CDR3: CASTDRLLGGYTF. As DNA, the CDR3 is TGTGCCAGCACCGACAGGCTCCTCGGCGGCTACACCTTC. The rearrangement joins TRBV6-6 to TRBJ1-2; D is possibly TRBD1 (6 bases). V lost 7 bases and J lost 8, with 17 bases in between. The CDR3 has 13 residues. Germline lookup yields CDR1 MNHNY and CDR2 SVGAGI (reference sequence).

The chain couples TRBV2 to TRBJ2-3; D not resolved. The ends were cut back, 5 bases at V and 6 bases at J, with 9 bases in the middle. Germline CDR1 is SNHLY and CDR2 is FYNNEI. This CDR3 has 12 residues. CDR3 protein: CASSPRHDTQYF. The CDR3 bases are TGTGCCAGCAGTCCGAGGCACGATACGCAGTATTTT.

The J gene is TRBJ2-3, the V gene TRBV11-2; D uncertain. The CDR3 is made up of 14 amino acids. CDR1 is SGHAT, CDR2 FQNNGV, per germline. V gave up 8 bases and J gave up 0 bases, with 12 bases separating them. CDR3 nucleotide sequence: TGTGCCAGCGGACGAACATCGAGCACAGATACGCAGTATTTT. Translated: CASGRTSSTDTQYF.

The V and J genes are TRBV3-1 (or the pseudogene TRBV3-2) and TRBJ2-2; no definite D call. Trimming stripped 5 bases from V and 2 bases from J, with 6 bases between. Germline values: CDR1 LGHDT, CDR2 YNNKEL (reference sequence). The CDR3 has 13 amino acids. The CDR3 coding sequence is TGTGCCAGCAGCTACGACAACACCGGGGAGCTGTTTTTT. This encodes CASSYDNTGELFF.

The rearrangement links TRBV18 to TRBJ1-2; a weak D match, TRBD1 (5 bases). Trimming cost V 0 bases and J 6 bases, with 8 bases left between them. Germline V gene sequence: CDR1 KGHSH, CDR2 LQKENI. The CDR3 sequence is 13 residues long. In DNA form, the CDR3 reads TGTGCCAGCTCACCACCCCAGGGTAATGGCTACACCTTC. This encodes CASSPPQGNGYTF.

The chain links TRBV15 to TRBJ2-7; TRBD2 might be the D (6 bases). Trimming cost V 5 bases and J 0 bases, with 20 bases left between them. The CDR3 runs 17 residues. Germline assignment: CDR1 LNHNV and CDR2 YYDKDF (reference sequence). CDR3 in amino acids: CATSGGGGAGFSYEQYF. In nucleotides, the CDR3 is TGTGCCACCAGCGGGGGTGGAGGAGCGGGCTTCTCCTACGAGCAGTACTTC.

This rearrangement joins TRBV5-1 to TRBJ2-7; D perhaps matches TRBD2 (6 bases). V was clipped by 1 base and J by 7 bases, with 9 bases between them. The length of the CDR3 is 12 residues. From germline, CDR1 is SGHRS and CDR2 YFSETQ. The CDR3: CASSLYGGEQYF. The CDR3, as DNA: TGCGCCAGCAGCTTGTACGGGGGAGAGCAGTACTTC.

The chain combines TRBV9 with TRBJ2-3, with 7 bases lining up with TRBD2. Germline V gene data show CDR1 as SGDLS and CDR2 as YYNGEE. The CDR3 has 15 amino acids. After removal of 4 bases from V and 2 bases from J, the junction contained 7 bases not matched to a gene. CDR3 in DNA: TGTGCCAGCAGCCCCCTCGGGGGGACCACAGATACGCAGTATTTT. Translating gives CASSPLGGTTDTQYF.

Concerning this clone itself: Compared with germline, one end of the junction differs, possibly owing to a read error. The V and J genes are TRBV9 and TRBJ1-4; TRBD1 aligns across 9 bases. This CDR3 has 11 amino acids. The V gene's germline CDR1 is SGDLS and CDR2 YYNGEE. The CDR3 spells CASSARDRETF. The CDR3 nucleotides read TGTGCCAGCAGCGCTAGGGACAGGGAGACTTTT.

The CDR3 region is CASSSGRVRDTQYF. The CDR3 DNA reads TGCGCCAGCAGCTCCGGCCGTGTAAGGGATACGCAGTATTTT. The chain has TRBV5-1 and TRBJ2-3; no clear D gene. V gave up 3 bases and J gave up 6 bases, with 14 bases separating them. Per the germline V gene, CDR1 is SGHRS and CDR2 is YFSETQ. The CDR3 is made up of 14 amino acids.

This chain joins TRBV9 and TRBJ2-7; 7 bases fit TRBD1. The CDR3 is 14 amino acids. Germline CDR1 reads SGDLS; CDR2 reads YYNGEE. J was trimmed by 2 bases and V by 0 bases; bases with no gene match: 2. The DNA for the CDR3 is TGTGCCAGCAGCGTAGGGGGACAGCCCTACGAGCAGTACTTC. Protein: CASSVGGQPYEQYF.

This chain links TRBV11-1 with TRBJ2-7; 11 nucleotides line up with TRBD2. This CDR3 is 15 amino acids long. After removal of 5 bases from V and 1 base from J, the junction contained 4 bases not matched to a gene. From germline, CDR1 is SGHAT and CDR2 FQDESV (reference sequence). CDR3 bases: TGTGCCAGCAGCGCAACTAGCGGGGGTTCCTACGAGCAGTACTTC. Amino acids: CASSATSGGSYEQYF.

The V and J genes are TRBV7-9 and TRBJ1-1, with D uncertain. Trimming left V 2 bases short and J 1 base short, with 5 bases between. The germline V gene has CDR1 SEHNR and CDR2 FQNEAQ (reference sequence). CDR3 length equals 13 residues. CDR3 coding DNA: TGTGCCAGCAGCTTAAATAGGAACACTGAAGCTTTCTTT. It codes for CASSLNRNTEAFF.

The J gene is TRBJ1-6, the V gene TRBV5-8, with 7 positions matching TRBD1. Germline CDR1 is SGHTS and CDR2 is YDEGEE. The CDR3 covers 16 residues. V shed 4 bases, J shed 3 bases, and the junction held 7 bases outside the gene matches. The CDR3 protein is CASSLGQAVYNSPLHF. In nucleotides, the CDR3 is TGTGCCAGCAGCCTCGGACAGGCGGTCTATAATTCACCCCTCCACTTT. The full variable domain, with the rest looked up from reference TRBV5-8 and TRBJ1-6, is EAGVTQSPTHLIKTRGQQATLRCSPISGHTSVYWYQQALGLGLQFLLWYDEGEERNRGNFPPRFSGRQFPNYSSELNVNALELEDSALYLCASSLGQAVYNSPLHFGNGTRLTVT.

This rearrangement joins TRBV19 to TRBJ2-1; 10 positions agree with TRBD1. This CDR3 has 16 amino acids. CDR1 is LNHDA, CDR2 SQIVND, per germline (reference sequence). Unmatched junction bases numbered 16, after V lost 7 bases and J lost 10 bases. The CDR3 nucleotides are TGTGCCAGTATCCTTGCACCGGGACAGGGGACGAGGGAGCAGTTCTTC. It yields the protein CASILAPGQGTREQFF.

The gene calls are TRBV10-3 and TRBJ2-7, with D perhaps being TRBD1 or TRBD2 (5 bases each). Trimming stripped 4 bases from V and 7 bases from J, with 20 bases between. The V gene's germline CDR1 is ENHRY and CDR2 SYGVKD. There are 15 residues in the CDR3. CDR3 nucleotide sequence: TGTGCCATCAGTGGGGGGACCGATCACATCTCGGAGCAGTACTTC. It encodes CAISGGTDHISEQYF.

The genes are TRBV29-1 and TRBJ2-2; no reliable D call. CDR1 and CDR2 from the germline V gene are SQVTM and ANQGSEA. The CDR3 is 13 amino acids. The V gene lost 2 bases and the J gene lost 0 bases, with 4 bases spanning the gap. Here the CDR3 DNA reads TGCAGCGTTGAACTCCCGAACACCGGGGAGCTGTTTTTT. This gives the protein CSVELPNTGELFF.

This CDR3 is CASSARSPGTLGEQYF. CDR3 DNA sequence: TGTGCCAGCAGCGCAAGATCCCCAGGGACCCTTGGCGAGCAGTACTTC. The chain joins TRBV7-2 to TRBJ2-7, with D perhaps TRBD1 or TRBD2 (5 bases each). Trimming took 5 bases from V and 6 from J, leaving 23 bases between them. Germline V CDR1 and CDR2: SGHTA, FQGNSA. The CDR3 totals 16 residues. Filled out from reference TRBV7-2 and TRBJ2-7, the complete variable domain reads GAGVSQSPSNKVTEKGKDVELRCDPISGHTALYWYRQSLGQGLEFLIYFQGNSAPDKSGLPSDRFSAERTGGSVSTLTIQRTQQEDSAVYLCASSARSPGTLGEQYFGPGTRLTVT.

J is TRBJ1-1 and V is TRBV18; D not certain. This CDR3 region has 12 residues. Trimming took 2 bases from V and 6 from J, leaving 7 bases between them. Germline values: CDR1 KGHSH, CDR2 LQKENI. The CDR3 protein is CASSPRLSEAFF. CDR3 nucleotides: TGTGCCAGCTCACCAAGGCTATCTGAAGCTTTCTTT.

The CDR3: CASRSSSRVGTEAFF. The CDR3 nucleotides read TGTGCAAGTCGCTCCTCCTCCAGGGTGGGCACTGAAGCTTTCTTT. This rearrangement joins TRBV12-2 to TRBJ1-1; TRBD1 is taken as the D call from the table, unchecked against the DNA. TRBV12-2 is termed a pseudogene. This CDR3 spans 15 amino acids.

The chain recombines TRBV7-2 with TRBJ2-7, with D hard to call. Trimming pared 0 bases from V and 6 bases from J, leaving 6 bases between. The length of the CDR3 is 12 residues. Germline-derived CDR1 and CDR2 are SGHTA and FQGNSA. The CDR3 loop reads CASSLALSEQYF. CDR3 DNA sequence: TGTGCCAGCAGCTTAGCGCTGTCCGAGCAGTACTTC.

The chain uses TRBV4-1 and TRBJ2-5; D perhaps matches TRBD2 (6 bases). V lost 0 bases and J 5 bases, leaving 19 bases between the germline ends. This CDR3 region has 17 residues. The V gene's germline CDR1 is MGHRA and CDR2 YSYEKL. The CDR3 loop reads CASSQESGGNVPETQYF. The CDR3 DNA is TGCGCCAGCAGCCAAGAATCCGGCGGGAACGTTCCCGAGACCCAGTACTTC.

This chain links TRBV10-2 with TRBJ1-5; no definite D call. The CDR3 sequence is 17 residues long. V was pared by 2 bases and J by 6 bases, with 20 bases between. Germline values: CDR1 WSHSY, CDR2 SAAADI. The DNA for the CDR3 is TGCGCCAGCAGTGAGAATTTAGGGTCTATAGGTAGTCAGCCCCAGCATTTT. Its protein product is CASSENLGSIGSQPQHF.

The chain employs TRBV4-1 and TRBJ2-7, with 8 bases that match TRBD2. There are 15 residues in the CDR3. Germline assignment: CDR1 MGHRA and CDR2 YSYEKL. V lost 0 bases and J lost 6; bases outside the gene matches: 7. CDR3 DNA: TGCGCCAGCAGCCAAGAGTACAGCGGGAGCGGCGAGCAGTACTTC. It specifies CASSQEYSGSGEQYF.

The chain links TRBV30 to TRBJ1-5; D might be TRBD1 (5 bases). V was pared by 1 base and J by 0 bases, with 13 bases between. In germline, CDR1 is GTSNPN, CDR2 SVGIG (reference sequence). The CDR3 sequence is 16 residues long. CDR3 DNA sequence: TGTGCCTGGAGTGGGCCGGGGGGTTATAGCAATCAGCCCCAGCATTTT. It translates to CAWSGPGGYSNQPQHF.